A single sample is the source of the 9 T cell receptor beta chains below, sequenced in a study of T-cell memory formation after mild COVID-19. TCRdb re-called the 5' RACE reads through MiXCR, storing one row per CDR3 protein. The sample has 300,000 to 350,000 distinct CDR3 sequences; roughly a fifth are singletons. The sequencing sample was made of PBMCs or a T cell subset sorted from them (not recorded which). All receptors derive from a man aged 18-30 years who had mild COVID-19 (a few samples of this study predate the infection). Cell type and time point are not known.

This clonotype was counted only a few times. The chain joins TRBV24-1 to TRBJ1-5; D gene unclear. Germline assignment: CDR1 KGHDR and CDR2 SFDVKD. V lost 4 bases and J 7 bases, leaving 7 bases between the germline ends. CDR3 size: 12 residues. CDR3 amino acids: CATSDGRQPQHF. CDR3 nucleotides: TGTGCCACCAGTGACGGGCGGCAGCCCCAGCATTTT.

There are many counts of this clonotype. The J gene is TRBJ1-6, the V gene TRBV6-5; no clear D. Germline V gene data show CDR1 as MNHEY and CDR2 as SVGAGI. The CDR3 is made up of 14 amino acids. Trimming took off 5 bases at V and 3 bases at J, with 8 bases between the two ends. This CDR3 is CASSPGYYNSPLHF. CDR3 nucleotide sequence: TGTGCCAGCAGTCCCGGCTACTATAATTCACCCCTCCACTTT.

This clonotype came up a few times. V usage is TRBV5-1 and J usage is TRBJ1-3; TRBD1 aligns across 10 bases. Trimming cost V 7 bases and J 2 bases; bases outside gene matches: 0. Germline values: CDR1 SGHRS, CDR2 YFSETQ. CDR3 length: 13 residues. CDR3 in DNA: TGCGCCAGCGGACAGGGGGCTGGAAACACCATATATTTT. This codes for CASGQGAGNTIYF.

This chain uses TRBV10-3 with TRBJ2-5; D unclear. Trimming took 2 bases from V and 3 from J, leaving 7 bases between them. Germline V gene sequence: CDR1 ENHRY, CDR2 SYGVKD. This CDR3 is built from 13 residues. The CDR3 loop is CAISEPRKETQYF. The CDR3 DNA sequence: TGTGCCATCAGTGAGCCCCGGAAAGAGACCCAGTACTTC.

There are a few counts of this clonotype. The CDR3 nucleotides read TGTGCCAGCAGGGCGCTGCGGTGGGAGACCCAGTACTTC. Residues: CASRALRWETQYF. This chain joins TRBV6-5 and TRBJ2-5, with D unresolved. Deletions cut 6 bases from V and 5 bases from J, with 13 bases between. This CDR3 has 13 residues. The germline V gene has CDR1 MNHEY and CDR2 SVGAGI.

This CDR3 is CSVEDLLGAVSYNEQFF. The DNA for the CDR3 is TGCAGCGTTGAAGATCTACTTGGGGCAGTGTCCTACAATGAGCAGTTCTTC. This chain joins TRBV29-1 and TRBJ2-1, with D possibly being TRBD1 (5 bases). The CDR3 spans 17 residues. Trimming removed 0 bases at V and 1 base at J, with 16 bases between. In germline, CDR1 is SQVTM, CDR2 ANQGSEA.

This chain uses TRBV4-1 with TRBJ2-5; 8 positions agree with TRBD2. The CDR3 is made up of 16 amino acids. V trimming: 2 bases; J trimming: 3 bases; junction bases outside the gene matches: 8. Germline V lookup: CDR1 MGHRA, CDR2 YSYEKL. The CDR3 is CASSQFSGGAEETQYF. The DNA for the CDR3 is TGCGCCAGCAGCCAATTCTCCGGGGGGGCCGAAGAGACCCAGTACTTC.

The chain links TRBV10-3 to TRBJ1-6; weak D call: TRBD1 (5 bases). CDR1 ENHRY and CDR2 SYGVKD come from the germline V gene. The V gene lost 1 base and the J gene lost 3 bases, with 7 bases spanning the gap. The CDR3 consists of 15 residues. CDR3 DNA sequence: TGTGCCATCAGTGAGTGGGGCAGCTATAATTCACCCCTCCACTTT. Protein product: CAISEWGSYNSPLHF.

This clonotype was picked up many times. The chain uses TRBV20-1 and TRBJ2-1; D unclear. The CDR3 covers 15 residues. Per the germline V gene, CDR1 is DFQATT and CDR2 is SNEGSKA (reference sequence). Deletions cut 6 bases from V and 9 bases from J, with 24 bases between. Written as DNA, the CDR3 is TGCAGTGCCCCCCCGGATAGGGATCACACCACTGAGCAGTTCTTC. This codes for CSAPPDRDHTTEQFF.